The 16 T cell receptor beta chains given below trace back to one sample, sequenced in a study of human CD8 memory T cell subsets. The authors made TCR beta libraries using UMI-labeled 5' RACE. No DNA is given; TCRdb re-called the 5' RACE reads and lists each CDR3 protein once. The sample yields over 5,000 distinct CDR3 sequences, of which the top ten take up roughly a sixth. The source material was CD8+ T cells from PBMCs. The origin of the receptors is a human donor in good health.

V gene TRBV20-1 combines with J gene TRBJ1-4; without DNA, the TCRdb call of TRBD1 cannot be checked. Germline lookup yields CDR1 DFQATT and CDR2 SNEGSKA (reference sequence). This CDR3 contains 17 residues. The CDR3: CSASLTTHRDPNEKLFF.

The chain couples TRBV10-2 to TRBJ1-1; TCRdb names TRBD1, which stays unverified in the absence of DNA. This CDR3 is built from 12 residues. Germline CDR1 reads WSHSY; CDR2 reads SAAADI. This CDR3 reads CASHLGGTEAFF.

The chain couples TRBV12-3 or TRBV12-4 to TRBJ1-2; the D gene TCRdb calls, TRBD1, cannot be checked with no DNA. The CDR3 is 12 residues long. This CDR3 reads CASFKKGAGYTF.

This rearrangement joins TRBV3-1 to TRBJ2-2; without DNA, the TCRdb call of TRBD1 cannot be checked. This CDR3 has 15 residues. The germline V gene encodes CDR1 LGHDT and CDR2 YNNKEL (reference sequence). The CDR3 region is CASSPSTGSTGELFF. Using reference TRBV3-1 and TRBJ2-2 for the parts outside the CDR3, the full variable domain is DTAVSQTPKYLVTQMGNDKSIKCEQNLGHDTMYWYKQDSKKFLKIMFSYNNKELIINETVPNRFSPKSPDKAHLNLHINSLELGDSAVYFCASSPSTGSTGELFFGEGSRLTVL.

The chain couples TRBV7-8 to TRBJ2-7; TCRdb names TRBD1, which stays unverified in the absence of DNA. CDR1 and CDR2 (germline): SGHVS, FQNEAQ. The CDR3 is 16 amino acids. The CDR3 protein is CASSLALGDRGYEQYF.

The CDR3 is CATSDSGTGRTGELFF. The V and J genes are TRBV24-1 and TRBJ2-2; TCRdb's D call of TRBD1 is untestable without DNA. Germline lookup yields CDR1 KGHDR and CDR2 SFDVKD. The CDR3 runs 16 residues.

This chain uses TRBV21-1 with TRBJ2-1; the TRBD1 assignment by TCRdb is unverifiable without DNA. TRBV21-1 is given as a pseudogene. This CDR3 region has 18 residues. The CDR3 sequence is CASSKWVSGEKGYNEQFF.

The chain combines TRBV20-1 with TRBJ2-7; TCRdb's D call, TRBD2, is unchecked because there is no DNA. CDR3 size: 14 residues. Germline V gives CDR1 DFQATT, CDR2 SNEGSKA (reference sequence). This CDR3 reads CSARSPLAGYEQYF.

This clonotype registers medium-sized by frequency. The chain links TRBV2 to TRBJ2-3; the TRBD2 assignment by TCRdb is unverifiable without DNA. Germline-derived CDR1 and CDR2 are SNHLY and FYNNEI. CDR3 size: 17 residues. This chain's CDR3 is CASSLEPSGGAKDTQYF.

CDR3 in amino acids: CASSSSGDSYEQYF. This chain connects TRBV12-3 or TRBV12-4 to TRBJ2-7. The CDR3 loop spans 14 amino acids.

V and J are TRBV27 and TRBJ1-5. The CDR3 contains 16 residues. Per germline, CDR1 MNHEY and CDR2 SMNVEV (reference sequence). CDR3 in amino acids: CASSLAGPKGNQPQHF.

The CDR3 region is CASSEANNEQFF. The chain is built from TRBV10-2 and TRBJ2-1. Germline V CDR1 and CDR2: WSHSY, SAAADI. This CDR3 spans 12 amino acids.

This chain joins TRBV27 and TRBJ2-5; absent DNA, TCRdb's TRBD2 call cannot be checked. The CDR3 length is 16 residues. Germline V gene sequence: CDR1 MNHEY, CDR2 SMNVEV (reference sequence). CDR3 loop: CASSPSAGGFQETQYF.

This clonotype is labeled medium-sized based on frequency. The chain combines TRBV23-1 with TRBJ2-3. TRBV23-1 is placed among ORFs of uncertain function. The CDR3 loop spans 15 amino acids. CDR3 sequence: CASSQSPTYTDTQYF.

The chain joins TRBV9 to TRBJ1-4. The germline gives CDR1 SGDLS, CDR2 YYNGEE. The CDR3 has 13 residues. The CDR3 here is CASSVYPNEKLFF.

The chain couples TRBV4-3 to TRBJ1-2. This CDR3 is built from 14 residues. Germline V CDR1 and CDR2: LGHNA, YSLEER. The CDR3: CASSSLSGGDGYTF.